These T cell receptor beta chains were read from a single sample in a study of cytomegalovirus exposure and HLA in healthy donors. Method: immunoSEQ multiplex PCR; TCRdb's copy keeps in-frame clones and lacks some. The sample comprises 150,000 to 200,000 clones, 80% of which are singletons, and 1.1% rests with the top ten. Sequencing was done on a sample of PBMCs. The source of these receptors is a woman between 40 and 50 years old in good health and CMV-seronegative. The CDR3 runs from the conserved cysteine through the conserved F or W. A D gene is named only where the DNA matches it firmly. Clone size appears in some rows only: once, few, many, or a class for an expanded clone.

CDR3 protein	CDR3 DNA	clone size	V gene	J gene	D gene
CAWSREGANPYGYTF	TGTGCCTGGAGTCGGGAGGGGGCAAACCCCTATGGCTACACCTTC	NA	TRBV30	TRBJ1-2	TRBD1
CASSLGHDTGELFF	TGTGCCAGCAGCTTAGGGCACGACACCGGGGAGCTGTTTTTT	NA	TRBV11-1	TRBJ2-2	NA
CASRAGQGYAYEQYF	TGTGCCAGCAGAGCTGGACAGGGCTATGCCTACGAGCAGTACTTC	few	TRBV6-1	TRBJ2-7	TRBD1
CASSIGGRTDTQYF	TGTGCCAGTAGTATAGGAGGGAGAACAGATACGCAGTATTTT	NA	TRBV19	TRBJ2-3	NA
CASSFTPYNEQFF	TGTGCCAGCAGCTTTACACCGTACAATGAGCAGTTCTTC	NA	TRBV7-3	TRBJ2-1	NA
CASSLQFNQPQHF	TGTGCCAGCAGTTTGCAGTTCAATCAGCCCCAGCATTTT	NA	TRBV6-5	TRBJ1-5	NA
CASSSPARQGTNSPLHF	TGTGCCAGCAGCTCCCCGGCGAGACAGGGGACTAATTCACCCCTCCACTTT	NA	TRBV5-6	TRBJ1-6	TRBD1
CASSLALQGPGNTIYF	TGTGCCAGCAGCTTAGCCCTACAGGGTCCTGGAAACACCATATATTTT	NA	TRBV7-9	TRBJ1-3	NA
CASSWQGAGYGYTF	TGTGCCAGCAGCTGGCAGGGGGCGGGCTATGGCTACACCTTC	NA	TRBV7-2	TRBJ1-2	TRBD1
CASSLVGQPQHF	TGTGCCAGCAGCTTAGTCGGTCAGCCCCAGCATTTT	NA	TRBV7-2	TRBJ1-5	NA
CASSNRMDRGNYGYTF	TGTGCCAGCAGTAATAGAATGGACAGGGGGAACTATGGCTACACCTTC	NA	TRBV27	TRBJ1-2	TRBD1
CASSLPASGDTQYF	TGCGCCAGCAGCCTCCCAGCGTCGGGAGATACGCAGTATTTT	NA	TRBV5-1	TRBJ2-3	NA
CASSPQGGRSTEAFF	TGTGCCAGCAGCCCTCAAGGGGGTCGGAGCACTGAAGCTTTCTTT	NA	TRBV6-5	TRBJ1-1	NA
CAISESTETQYF	TGTGCCATCAGTGAGTCGACTGAGACCCAGTACTTC	NA	TRBV10-3	TRBJ2-5	NA
CAYVGARGETQYF	TGTGCCTACGTCGGGGCCCGGGGGGAGACCCAGTACTTC	NA	TRBV5-4	TRBJ2-5	NA
CASSLDRAGTEAFF	TGCGCCAGCAGCTTGGACAGGGCGGGCACTGAAGCTTTCTTT	NA	TRBV5-1	TRBJ1-1	NA
CAWSRQERTEAFF	TGTGCCTGGAGTAGACAGGAGCGCACTGAAGCTTTCTTT	NA	TRBV30	TRBJ1-1	NA
CSATSSENYGYTF	TGCAGCGCCACGTCTTCGGAGAACTATGGCTACACCTTC	NA	TRBV29-1	TRBJ1-2	NA
CASSSGTGTNTGELFF	TGCGCCAGCAGCTCCGGGACAGGGACGAACACCGGGGAGCTGTTTTTT	NA	TRBV5-1	TRBJ2-2	TRBD1
CASSVRDRDTEAFF	TGTGCCAGCAGTGTACGGGACAGGGATACTGAAGCTTTCTTT	NA	TRBV2	TRBJ1-1	TRBD1
CAWSSREDGELFF	TGTGCCTGGAGTAGTCGGGAGGACGGGGAGCTGTTTTTT	NA	TRBV30	TRBJ2-2	TRBD2
CASSTRRGLEKLFF	TGTGCCAGTAGTACTAGGAGGGGCCTCGAAAAACTGTTTTTT	NA	TRBV19	TRBJ1-4	NA
CAWNRVDNEQFF	TGTGCCTGGAACAGGGTCGACAATGAGCAGTTCTTC	few	TRBV30	TRBJ2-1	NA
CASSLDGVYNEQFF	TGTGCCAGCAGCTTAGACGGGGTGTACAATGAGCAGTTCTTC	NA	TRBV7-6	TRBJ2-1	NA
CASSILGASGSNEQFF	TGCGCCAGCAGCATCCTCGGGGCTAGCGGGAGTAATGAGCAGTTCTTC	NA	TRBV5-1	TRBJ2-1	TRBD2
CSSSLAGGTGELFF	TGTTCCAGCAGCTTAGCGGGGGGCACCGGGGAGCTGTTTTTT	few	TRBV7-9	TRBJ2-2	TRBD2
CASSQERRQETQYF	TGTGCCAGCAGCCAAGAACGGCGGCAGGAGACCCAGTACTTC	NA	TRBV4-2	TRBJ2-5	NA
CASSYRPQGDYGYTF	TGTGCCAGCAGTTATAGACCCCAGGGGGACTATGGCTACACCTTC	NA	TRBV9	TRBJ1-2	TRBD1
CASSILPGQGKETQYF	TGTGCCAGTAGTATTCTTCCCGGACAGGGGAAAGAGACCCAGTACTTC	NA	TRBV19	TRBJ2-5	TRBD1
CASSRAPRGRDAEQYF	TGCGCCAGCAGTCGCGCCCCTCGAGGGCGGGACGCCGAGCAGTACTTC	NA	TRBV23-1	TRBJ2-7	NA
CASSPGGAVGYTF	TGTGCCAGCAGTCCAGGGGGCGCGGTCGGCTACACCTTC	NA	TRBV6-6	TRBJ1-2	TRBD1
CASSQDRRVRGEKLFF	TGCGCCAGCAGCCAAGATCGAAGGGTCAGGGGTGAAAAACTGTTTTTT	NA	TRBV4-3	TRBJ1-4	NA
CASSFLGGARGRAGDTQYF	TGTGCCAGCAGCTTCTTAGGTGGAGCTCGCGGGAGGGCGGGAGATACGCAGTATTTT	NA	TRBV11-3	TRBJ2-3	TRBD2
CSASVGEKLFF	TGCAGTGCTAGTGTCGGGGAAAAACTGTTTTTT	few	TRBV20-1	TRBJ1-4	NA
CASSVEGAGTGNTIYF	TGTGCCAGCAGCGTAGAGGGGGCAGGGACTGGAAACACCATATATTTT	NA	TRBV9	TRBJ1-3	TRBD1
CASRKEDRSLEQFF	TGTGCCAGCAGAAAAGAAGACAGGTCTCTTGAGCAGTTCTTC	NA	TRBV6-4	TRBJ2-1	NA
CASSVGQDYEQYF	TGTGCCAGCAGTGTCGGACAGGACTACGAGCAGTACTTC	NA	TRBV6-5	TRBJ2-7	TRBD1
CAWSPGGNTIYF	TGTGCCTGGTCCCCAGGTGGAAACACCATATATTTT	few	TRBV30	TRBJ1-3	NA
CASILTGSSIAPLHF	TGTGCCAGCATCCTGACAGGGAGTAGTATTGCACCCCTCCACTTT	NA	TRBV21-1	TRBJ1-6	NA
CSARGVDTQYF	TGCAGTGCTAGGGGAGTAGATACGCAGTATTTT	NA	TRBV20-1	TRBJ2-3	NA
CASSIRQGFSGNTIYF	TGTGCCAGTAGTATCCGACAGGGTTTCTCTGGAAACACCATATATTTT	once	TRBV19	TRBJ1-3	TRBD1
CASSLAGQGKVGELFF	TGTGCCAGCAGTTTAGCCGGACAGGGGAAGGTCGGGGAGCTGTTTTTT	NA	TRBV27	TRBJ2-2	TRBD1
CASSTTGGSMAQPQHF	TGTGCCAGTAGCACGACAGGGGGTTCGATGGCTCAGCCCCAGCATTTT	NA	TRBV19	TRBJ1-5	TRBD1
CVISGGLAGFGNEQFF	TGTGTCATCAGTGGAGGACTAGCGGGATTTGGAAATGAGCAGTTCTTC	NA	TRBV10-3	TRBJ2-1	TRBD2
CASSLFTGRAEQFF	TGTGCCAGCAGCTTATTTACAGGCAGGGCCGAGCAGTTCTTC	NA	TRBV5-6	TRBJ2-1	NA
CASSLDGGWNTGELFF	TGTGCCAGCAGCTTAGATGGAGGGTGGAACACCGGGGAGCTGTTTTTT	once	TRBV11-3	TRBJ2-2	NA
CASRYSTANTEAFF	TGTGCCAGCAGGTACTCAACAGCGAACACTGAAGCTTTCTTT	once	TRBV27	TRBJ1-1	NA
CASSLVSTEAFF	TGTGCCAGCAGCTTAGTCAGCACTGAAGCTTTCTTT	few	TRBV7-2	TRBJ1-1	NA
CASSPPPGGGRETQYF	TGTGCCAGCAGCCCCCCTCCAGGGGGCGGGCGAGAGACCCAGTACTTC	NA	TRBV9	TRBJ2-5	TRBD1
CSVETREETQYF	TGCAGCGTTGAAACCCGGGAGGAGACCCAGTACTTC	NA	TRBV29-1	TRBJ2-5	NA
CASSSQGARTDTQYF	TGTGCCAGCAGCTCACAGGGAGCGCGCACAGATACGCAGTATTTT	NA	TRBV7-7	TRBJ2-3	NA
CASSLDGSGHINTEAFF	TGTGCCAGCAGCTTAGACGGGTCAGGACATATCAACACTGAAGCTTTCTTT	NA	TRBV11-3	TRBJ1-1	NA
CASSGKGAEDIQYF	TGCGCCAGCAGTGGGAAGGGGGCGGAGGACATTCAGTACTTC	NA	TRBV10-1	TRBJ2-4	TRBD1
CSVGQGQNYGYTF	TGCAGCGTTGGCCAGGGTCAGAACTATGGCTACACCTTC	few	TRBV29-1	TRBJ1-2	NA
CAWSPGIHGYTF	TGTGCCTGGAGCCCGGGGATACATGGCTACACCTTC	NA	TRBV30	TRBJ1-2	NA